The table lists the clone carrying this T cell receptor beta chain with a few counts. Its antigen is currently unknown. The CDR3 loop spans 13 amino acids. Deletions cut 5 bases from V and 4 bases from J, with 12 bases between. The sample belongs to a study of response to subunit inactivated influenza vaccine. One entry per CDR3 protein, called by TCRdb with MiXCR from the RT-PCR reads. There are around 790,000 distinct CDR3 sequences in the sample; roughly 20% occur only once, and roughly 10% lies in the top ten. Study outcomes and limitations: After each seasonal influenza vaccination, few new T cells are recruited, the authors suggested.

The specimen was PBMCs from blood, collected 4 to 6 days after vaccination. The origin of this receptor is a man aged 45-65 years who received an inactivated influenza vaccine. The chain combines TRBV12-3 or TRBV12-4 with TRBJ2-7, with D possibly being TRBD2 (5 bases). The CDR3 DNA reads TGTGCCAGCAGTACAGAGGGAAGGTACGAGCAGTACTTC. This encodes CASSTEGRYEQYF.